This TCR beta chain originates from a study of blood T cell repertoires in COVID-19. Study summary: In each case, the material was cDNA or gDNA derived from T cells, B-cell-depleted T cells, or PBMCs.

The count of this clone is one. Enrollees, about 18 to 89 years old, lived in 24 US areas. The CDR3 consists of 17 residues. Data came from immunoSEQ multiplex PCR; TCRdb stores just in-frame clones and leaves some out. The sample has hundreds of thousands of clones; 70% to 90% are singletons. This clonotype was obtained from a middle-aged woman with acute COVID-19. The chain uses TRBV21-1 and TRBJ2-3; the D call in the table, TRBD2, was not verified against the DNA. TRBV21-1 is a pseudogene locus. Sequencing input: PBMCs or T cells enriched from blood (not recorded which). CDR3 protein: CASSKVAGGDTTDTQYF. Written as DNA, the CDR3 is TGTGCCAGCAGCAAGGTCGCGGGGGGCGATACAACAGATACGCAGTATTTT.